The entry that follows covers one T cell receptor (beta chain) sequence. Its antigen is undetermined. V was trimmed by 3 bases and J by 7 bases, leaving 10 bases between them. CDR1 and CDR2 (germline): MNHEY, SVGEGT. This CDR3 contains 13 residues. The sample originates from a study of blood T cells in healthy people across ages. Notes on the study in general: TCR beta diversity, measured per million T cells, fell in a roughly linear way with age.

A sample-barcoded 5' primer and a J-beta primer mix were used in a second PCR of about 7 to 11 cycles. TCRdb re-derived calls from the 5' RACE reads in MiXCR, one entry per CDR3 protein. Of roughly 800,000 distinct CDR3 sequences in the sample, over 45% were seen once. This clonotype was sampled from a man under 40 in good health. This chain uses TRBV6-2 or TRBV6-3 with TRBJ1-5; no clear D. Source material: blood. The CDR3 here is CASSYGYWQPQHF. In DNA, the CDR3 is TGTGCCAGCAGTTATGGGTATTGGCAGCCCCAGCATTTT.